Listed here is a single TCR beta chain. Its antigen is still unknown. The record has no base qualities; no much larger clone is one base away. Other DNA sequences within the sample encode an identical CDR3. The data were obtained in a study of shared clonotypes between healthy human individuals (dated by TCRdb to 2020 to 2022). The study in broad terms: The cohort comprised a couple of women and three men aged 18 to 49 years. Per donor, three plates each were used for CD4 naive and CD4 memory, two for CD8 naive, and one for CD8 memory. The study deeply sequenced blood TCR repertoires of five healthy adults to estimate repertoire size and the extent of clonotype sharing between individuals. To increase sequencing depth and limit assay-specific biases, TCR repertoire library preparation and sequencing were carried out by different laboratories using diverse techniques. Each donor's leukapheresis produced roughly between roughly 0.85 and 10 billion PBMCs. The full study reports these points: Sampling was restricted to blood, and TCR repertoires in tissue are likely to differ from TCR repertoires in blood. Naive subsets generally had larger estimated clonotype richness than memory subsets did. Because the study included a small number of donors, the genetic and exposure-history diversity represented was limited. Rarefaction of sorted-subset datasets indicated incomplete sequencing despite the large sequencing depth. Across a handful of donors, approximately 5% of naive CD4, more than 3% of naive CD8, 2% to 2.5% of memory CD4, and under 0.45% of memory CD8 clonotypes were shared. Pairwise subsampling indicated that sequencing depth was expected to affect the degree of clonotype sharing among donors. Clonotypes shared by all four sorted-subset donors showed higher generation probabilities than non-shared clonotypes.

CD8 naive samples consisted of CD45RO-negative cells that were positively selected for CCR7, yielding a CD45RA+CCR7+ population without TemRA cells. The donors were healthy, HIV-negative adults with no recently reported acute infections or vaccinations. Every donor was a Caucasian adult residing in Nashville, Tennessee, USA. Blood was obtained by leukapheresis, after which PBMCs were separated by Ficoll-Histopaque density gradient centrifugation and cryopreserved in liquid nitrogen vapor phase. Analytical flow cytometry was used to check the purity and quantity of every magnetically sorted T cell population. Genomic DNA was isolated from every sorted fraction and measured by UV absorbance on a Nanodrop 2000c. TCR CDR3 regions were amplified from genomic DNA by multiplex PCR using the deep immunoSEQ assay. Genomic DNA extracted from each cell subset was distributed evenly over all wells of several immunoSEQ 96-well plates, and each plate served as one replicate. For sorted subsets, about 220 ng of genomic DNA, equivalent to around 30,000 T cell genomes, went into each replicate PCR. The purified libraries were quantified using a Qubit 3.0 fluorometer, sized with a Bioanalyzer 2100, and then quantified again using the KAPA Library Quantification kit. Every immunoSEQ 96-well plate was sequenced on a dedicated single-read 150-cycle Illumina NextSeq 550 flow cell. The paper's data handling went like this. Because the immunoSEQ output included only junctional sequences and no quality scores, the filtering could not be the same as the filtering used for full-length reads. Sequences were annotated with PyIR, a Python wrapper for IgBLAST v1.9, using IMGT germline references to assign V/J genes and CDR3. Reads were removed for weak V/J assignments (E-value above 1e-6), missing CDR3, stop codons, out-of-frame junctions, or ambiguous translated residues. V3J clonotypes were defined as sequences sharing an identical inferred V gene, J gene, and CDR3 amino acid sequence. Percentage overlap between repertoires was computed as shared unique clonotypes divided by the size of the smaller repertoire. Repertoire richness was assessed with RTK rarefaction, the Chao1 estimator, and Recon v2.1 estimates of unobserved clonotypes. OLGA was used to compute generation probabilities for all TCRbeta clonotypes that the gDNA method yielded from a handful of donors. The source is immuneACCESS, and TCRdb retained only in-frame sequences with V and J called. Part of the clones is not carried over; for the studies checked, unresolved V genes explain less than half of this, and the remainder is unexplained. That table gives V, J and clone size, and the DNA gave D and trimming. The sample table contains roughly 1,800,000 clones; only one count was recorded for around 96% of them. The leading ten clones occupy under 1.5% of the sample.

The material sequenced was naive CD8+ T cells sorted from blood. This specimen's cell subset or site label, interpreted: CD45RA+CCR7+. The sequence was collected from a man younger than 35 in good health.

The CDR3 in this case is CASSLEGATGELFF. The DNA sequence reads TGCGCCAGCAGCTTAGAGGGAGCCACCGGGGAGCTGTTTTTT. Here the chain combines TRBV5-1 and TRBJ2-2; the D gene is perhaps TRBD2, from 5 matching bases. The germline ends are 9 bases apart after V is trimmed by 2 bases and J by 4 bases. The CDR3 runs 14 residues from the cysteine to the phenylalanine. The CDR3 DNA has 42 bases and is translated from base 1. The germline V gene supplies CDR1 SGHRS and CDR2 YFSETQ.